Below are 18 T cell receptor beta chains sequenced from a single sample in a study of T cell repertoires in cytomegalovirus infection. MiXCR was run by TCRdb on the reads, yielding one entry per CDR3 protein. The sample comprises 400,000 to 600,000 distinct CDR3 sequences, under 45% of which are singletons, and 43% rests with the top ten. Antigens for these TCRs are unknown. The sequencing used cultured PBMCs, collected from culture after CMV antigen stimulation. The receptors shown here come from a human donor in good health (CMV status not recorded). Some clones in this sample may be carry-over from other donors' samples.

The genes are TRBV27 and TRBJ1-6; 10 bases line up with TRBD1. The CDR3 has 15 amino acids. Germline V gene sequence: CDR1 MNHEY, CDR2 SMNVEV (reference sequence). The V gene end was trimmed by 6 bases and the J gene end by 6 bases; junction bases not matched to a gene: 5. The CDR3, as DNA: TGTGCCAGCAGCCCGACAGGGGGCTTTAATTCACCCCTCCACTTT. Its protein is CASSPTGGFNSPLHF.

This chain connects TRBV6-1 to TRBJ2-2; D is unresolved. V lost 4 bases to trimming and J lost 4 bases, with 19 bases between them. Germline V gene data show CDR1 as MNHNS and CDR2 as SASEGT. There are 17 residues in the CDR3. This chain's CDR3 is CASSVNGVFGGTGELFF. CDR3 nucleotide sequence: TGTGCCAGCAGTGTCAATGGGGTTTTCGGCGGCACCGGGGAGCTGTTTTTT.

V gene TRBV5-1 combines with J gene TRBJ2-1; 10 bases map to TRBD2. V dropped 2 bases and J dropped 4; count of bases not matched to a gene: 3. Germline CDR1 reads SGHRS; CDR2 reads YFSETQ. The CDR3 spans 15 residues. The CDR3 loop reads CASSLAGGRYNEQFF. CDR3 DNA: TGCGCCAGCAGCTTAGCGGGAGGGCGGTACAATGAGCAGTTCTTC. The full variable domain, with the rest looked up from reference TRBV5-1 and TRBJ2-1, is KAGVTQTPRYLIKTRGQQVTLSCSPISGHRSVSWYQQTPGQGLQFLFEYFSETQRNKGNFPGRFSGRQFSNSRSEMNVSTLELGDSALYLCASSLAGGRYNEQFFGPGTRLTVL.

The chain uses TRBV6-1 and TRBJ1-2; a possible D gene is TRBD1 (6 bases). V was clipped by 7 bases and J by 0 bases, with 15 bases between them. CDR3 size: 15 residues. Germline V lookup: CDR1 MNHNS, CDR2 SASEGT. The CDR3 here is CASTLGGSANYGYTF. In nucleotides, the CDR3 is TGTGCCAGCACCCTTGGGGGCAGCGCTAACTATGGCTACACCTTC.

CDR3 in DNA: TGTGCCAGCAGCTCAGGACTAGCGACCTACAATGAGCAGTTCTTC. It specifies CASSSGLATYNEQFF. The chain recombines TRBV7-2 with TRBJ2-1; 9 bases fit TRBD2. The length of the CDR3 is 15 residues. Per germline, CDR1 SGHTA and CDR2 FQGNSA. V gave up 4 bases and J gave up 2 bases; unmatched junction bases: 3.

The chain couples TRBV19 to TRBJ1-1; D gene uncertain. Trimming took off 3 bases at V and 3 bases at J, with 8 bases between the two ends. The CDR3 sequence is 13 residues long. Germline V gene sequence: CDR1 LNHDA, CDR2 SQIVND (reference sequence). CDR3 DNA sequence: TGTGCCAGTAGTATCCTGAGGTACACTGAAGCTTTCTTT. Translating gives CASSILRYTEAFF.

A few counts support this clonotype. This rearrangement joins TRBV7-2 to TRBJ1-4; D is possibly TRBD1 (6 bases). The germline gives CDR1 SGHTA, CDR2 FQGNSA. With 5 bases removed from V and 7 bases from J, the gap between germline ends came to 20 bases. The CDR3 has 16 residues. In DNA, the CDR3 is TGTGCCAGCAGCCAGGGACAACGGCTCCACGGTGAAAAACTGTTTTTT. Protein sequence: CASSQGQRLHGEKLFF.

J is TRBJ2-7 and V is TRBV4-1; 9 positions match TRBD2. The V segment lost 3 bases and the J segment 2 bases; nucleotides outside the gene matches: 2. This CDR3 is built from 14 residues. CDR1 is MGHRA, CDR2 YSYEKL, per germline. The CDR3 here is CASSQREGAYEQYF. For the CDR3, the DNA is TGCGCCAGCAGCCAGCGGGAGGGGGCCTACGAGCAGTACTTC.

This chain uses TRBV29-1 with TRBJ2-3; 8 positions match TRBD2. Germline V gene data show CDR1 as SQVTM and CDR2 as ANQGSEA. The V and J ends lost 1 base and 2 bases, in that order; junction bases with no gene match: 8. The CDR3 has 16 amino acids. The CDR3 region has the DNA TGCAGCGTTGAAGGGATAGAGCGGGGGACCACAGATACGCAGTATTTT. Amino acids: CSVEGIERGTTDTQYF.

This chain links TRBV18 with TRBJ1-6; no definite D call. The germline V gene encodes CDR1 KGHSH and CDR2 LQKENI. V lost 3 bases, J lost 6 bases, and 9 bases lay in between. The CDR3 totals 14 residues. In DNA, the CDR3 is TGTGCCAGCTCACCGGTACAGAGTAATTCACCCCTCCACTTT. This codes for CASSPVQSNSPLHF.

The genes are TRBV12-3 or TRBV12-4 and TRBJ2-7; no definite D call. Deletions cut 3 bases from V and 0 bases from J, with 12 bases between. The CDR3 contains 15 residues. The CDR3 loop reads CASSLFPISSYEQYF. The DNA of the CDR3 is TGTGCCAGCAGTTTGTTTCCGATAAGCTCCTACGAGCAGTACTTC.

The rearrangement links TRBV11-2 to TRBJ2-1; 11 nucleotides agree with TRBD1. The length of the CDR3 is 22 residues. Trimming took 3 bases from V and 0 from J; bases not matched to a gene: 19. Germline lookup yields CDR1 SGHAT and CDR2 FQNNGV. The CDR3 reads CASSFRTSGTGGLWGSYNEQFF. The DNA for the CDR3 is TGTGCCAGCAGCTTCAGAACCAGCGGGACAGGGGGATTGTGGGGCTCCTACAATGAGCAGTTCTTC. The full variable domain, completed using reference TRBV11-2 and TRBJ2-1, is EAGVAQSPRYKIIEKRQSVAFWCNPISGHATLYWYQQILGQGPKLLIQFQNNGVVDDSQLPKDRFSAERLKGVDSTLKIQPAKLEDSAVYLCASSFRTSGTGGLWGSYNEQFFGPGTRLTVL.

The chain links TRBV5-6 to TRBJ2-2; D call uncertain. There are 15 residues in the CDR3. V was clipped by 4 bases and J by 6 bases, with 16 bases between them. Germline-derived CDR1 and CDR2 are SGHDT and YYEEEE. CDR3 region: CASSLRTGFAGELFF. The CDR3 nucleotides are TGTGCCAGCAGCCTAAGGACCGGGTTTGCCGGGGAGCTGTTTTTT.

V usage is TRBV7-8 and J usage is TRBJ1-1; weak D call: TRBD1 (6 bases). Germline lookup yields CDR1 SGHVS and CDR2 FQNEAQ. The CDR3 is made up of 13 amino acids. V was pared by 3 bases and J by 7 bases, with 12 bases between. This CDR3 reads CASSFGGAVEAFF. The CDR3 nucleotides are TGTGCCAGCAGCTTCGGGGGGGCGGTTGAAGCTTTCTTT.

J is TRBJ2-5 and V is TRBV7-6; D perhaps matches TRBD2 (6 bases). V dropped 0 bases and J dropped 5 bases, with 16 bases sitting between them. Germline-derived CDR1 and CDR2 are SGHVS and FNYEAQ. The CDR3 is 16 amino acids. CDR3 in amino acids: CASSLATGLGRETQYF. As DNA, the CDR3 is TGTGCCAGCAGCTTAGCTACGGGACTTGGGCGGGAGACCCAGTACTTC.

This clonotype was counted once. A much larger clone sits a single nucleotide away, making a read error possible. V gene TRBV6-6 combines with J gene TRBJ2-1; D uncertain. The V gene's germline CDR1 is MNHNY and CDR2 SVGAGI (reference sequence). The CDR3 consists of 13 residues. CDR3 protein: CASSDIDSDEQSF. The CDR3 nucleotides are TGTGCCAGCAGCGATATCGACTCGGATGAGCAGTCCTTC.

This clonotype was observed once. The CDR3 region has the DNA TGTGCCAGCAGCTCTAGCGGGAGGGCCGACTATGAGCAGTTCTTC. Protein product: CASSSSGRADYEQFF. The chain has TRBV7-9 and TRBJ2-1; 12 bases are shared with TRBD2. This CDR3 comprises 15 residues. Looked up from germline, CDR1 is SEHNR and CDR2 is FQNEAQ (reference sequence). Losses at the gene ends were 4 bases for V and 8 bases for J; bases not matched to a gene: 6. The full variable domain, its missing parts supplied by reference TRBV7-9 and TRBJ2-1, is DTGVSQNPRHKITKRGQNVTFRCDPISEHNRLYWYRQTLGQGPEFLTYFQNEAQLEKSRLLSDRFSAERPKGSFSTLEIQRTEQGDSAMYLCASSSSGRADYEQFFGPGTRLTVL.

This clonotype was detected a few times. The chain has TRBV2 and TRBJ2-5; TRBD1 is a possible D gene (5 bases). Trimming cost V 8 bases and J 2 bases, with 9 bases left between them. Per the germline V gene, CDR1 is SNHLY and CDR2 is FYNNEI. CDR3 length equals 12 residues. The CDR3 DNA reads TGTGCCAGCGCAGGGTTGCAAGAGACCCAGTACTTC. Translated: CASAGLQETQYF.